This TCR beta chain was identified during a study of CD8 T cells in Susac syndrome. Roughly 0.45 to 1 ug RNA was reverse transcribed with random hexamers. Amplification of TCR beta CDR3 across 54 Vbeta and 13 Jbeta was performed with immunoSEQ multiplex PCR. TCRdb independently ran MiXCR on the immunoSEQ multiplex PCR reads; one entry per CDR3 protein. Of approximately 120,000 distinct CDR3 sequences listed, around 96% were seen once; the top ten hold 0.065% to 0.1%. V lost 4 bases to trimming and J lost 0 bases, with 10 bases between them. Germline CDR1 and CDR2: MNHEY and SMNVEV (reference sequence). The CDR3 is 14 residues long. The study used healthy donors as controls matched for age and sex. TEMRA cells underwent FACS enrichment and CD8+ and CD4+ T cells underwent negative isolation. Regarding this clonotype: The target antigen is unknown.

Study observations and caveats: TCR sequencing and HLA analysis covered a relatively small number of individuals.

This sequence originates from a human donor in good health. The specimen was CD4+ T cells from PBMCs. V usage is TRBV27 and J usage is TRBJ2-7, with TRBD1 as a possible D gene (6 bases). The CDR3: CASSSRDTSYEQYF. The DNA for the CDR3 is TGTGCCAGCAGTTCCAGGGACACCTCCTACGAGCAGTACTTC.